Each of the 22 T cell receptor beta chains below was sequenced from the same sample in a study of shared clonotypes between healthy human individuals. Sequencing was performed with immunoSEQ multiplex PCR; in TCRdb, only in-frame clones are kept and a portion is missing. Of 190,000 or so clones in the sample, about 93% were seen once. The sample was naive CD4+ T cells sorted from blood. The subset: CD45RA+ positively selected. The receptors originated from a woman younger than 45 in good health.

The V gene is TRBV28, the J gene TRBJ2-2, with 7 bases fitting TRBD1. V trimming: 11 bases; J trimming: 5 bases; junction bases outside the gene matches: 11. The CDR3 runs 14 residues. Germline CDR1 is MDHEN and CDR2 is SYDVKM. The CDR3 DNA sequence: TGTGCCTCCCTTAGGGGACAGTTTACCGGGGAGCTGTTTTTT. It codes for CASLRGQFTGELFF.

The CDR3 loop reads CASSEVGSSQSRANVLTF. The CDR3 DNA follows: TGTGCCAGCAGCGAGGTAGGCAGCTCACAAAGTCGGGCCAACGTCCTGACTTTC. The rearrangement joins TRBV7-4 to TRBJ2-6, with D hard to call. Trimming removed 5 bases from V and 5 bases from J, with 22 bases in between. This CDR3 is 18 amino acids long. Germline V gene data show CDR1 as SGHVT and CDR2 as SQSDAQ.

This chain connects TRBV5-1 to TRBJ2-3; weak D call: TRBD1 (5 bases). The V end was cut by 4 bases, the J end by 2 bases, with 11 bases between. The CDR3 has 14 residues. In germline, CDR1 is SGHRS, CDR2 YFSETQ. The CDR3 DNA sequence: TGCGCCAGCAGCAGAGACAGTTACACAGATACGCAGTATTTT. It is translated as CASSRDSYTDTQYF.

The rearrangement uses TRBV28 and TRBJ2-5; unclear D gene. The CDR3 extends over 14 amino acids. CDR1 is MDHEN and CDR2 is SYDVKM in the germline V gene. Trimming took off 3 bases at V and 5 bases at J, with 13 bases between the two ends. For the CDR3, the DNA is TGTGCCAGCAGTTTGCAACCTATTAGGGAGACCCAGTACTTC. Amino acid sequence: CASSLQPIRETQYF.

This clone showed up just once. The chain carries TRBV6-1 and TRBJ2-7; TRBD2 agrees at 10 bases. Germline-derived CDR1 and CDR2 are MNHNS and SASEGT. V shed 6 bases and J 3 bases; nucleotides not matched to a gene: 8. CDR3 length equals 15 residues. Here the CDR3 DNA reads TGTGCCAGCAGCTCCGGGACTAGCGCCAACTACGAGCAGTACTTC. Encoded protein: CASSSGTSANYEQYF.

This sequence joins TRBV27 and TRBJ2-7; a possible D gene is TRBD1 (6 bases). With 5 bases removed from V and 4 bases from J, the gap between germline ends came to 15 bases. CDR1 is MNHEY, CDR2 SMNVEV, per germline (reference sequence). CDR3 length: 14 amino acids. This CDR3 is CASSPSNRAYEQYF. Written as DNA, the CDR3 is TGTGCCAGCAGTCCCTCAAACAGGGCTTACGAGCAGTACTTC.

This clone was counted once. This chain connects TRBV28 to TRBJ1-1, with 7 bases fitting TRBD1. Losses at the gene ends were 2 bases for V and 0 bases for J; bases not matched to a gene: 3. This CDR3 region has 15 residues. Germline V lookup: CDR1 MDHEN, CDR2 SYDVKM. CDR3 residues: CASSLLDRLNTEAFF. DNA of the CDR3: TGTGCCAGCAGTTTACTGGACAGGCTGAACACTGAAGCTTTCTTT.

The chain carries TRBV9 and TRBJ2-7; tentatively, D is TRBD2 (6 bases). The V gene lost 1 base and the J gene lost 5 bases, with 7 bases spanning the gap. This CDR3 comprises 12 residues. CDR1 is SGDLS, CDR2 YYNGEE, per germline. CDR3 sequence (DNA): TGTGCCAGCAGCGTATCGGGGGACGAGCAGTACTTC. It is translated as CASSVSGDEQYF.

The genes are TRBV28 and TRBJ2-2; no clear D gene. Per the germline V gene, CDR1 is MDHEN and CDR2 is SYDVKM. This CDR3 region has 12 residues. Deletions cut 1 base from V and 7 bases from J, with 4 bases between. The CDR3 loop reads CASSLYLGELFF. CDR3 DNA: TGTGCCAGCAGTTTATATCTCGGGGAGCTGTTTTTT.

The chain combines TRBV7-9 with TRBJ2-5; D unresolved. This CDR3 spans 13 amino acids. Trimming removed 3 bases at V and 4 bases at J, with 9 bases between. Germline CDR1 is SEHNR and CDR2 is FQNEAQ (reference sequence). The CDR3 region is CASSFGRVETQYF. The CDR3 DNA follows: TGTGCCAGCAGCTTTGGAAGGGTAGAGACCCAGTACTTC.

The chain uses TRBV30 and TRBJ2-3, with D uncertain. Germline V gene lookup returns CDR1 GTSNPN and CDR2 SVGIG (reference sequence). The CDR3 spans 14 residues. With 2 bases removed from V and 3 bases from J, the gap between germline ends came to 12 bases. The CDR3 reads CAWSIRVSTDTQYF. The CDR3 DNA sequence: TGTGCCTGGAGTATCCGGGTTTCTACAGATACGCAGTATTTT.

The chain employs TRBV18 and TRBJ1-5; TRBD1 is a possible D gene (5 bases). The CDR3 is 15 residues long. Germline V lookup: CDR1 KGHSH, CDR2 LQKENI. The V end lost 0 bases, the J end lost 2 bases, and 8 bases lay between the germline ends. Here the CDR3 DNA reads TGTGCCAGCTCACCACCGGGGGAAGGCAATCAGCCCCAGCATTTT. Encoded protein: CASSPPGEGNQPQHF.

This clone was seen just once. The chain has TRBV6-1 and TRBJ2-3; 10 bases are shared with TRBD1. Unmatched junction bases numbered 9, after V lost 6 bases and J lost 6 bases. This CDR3 is built from 15 residues. CDR1 and CDR2 from the germline V gene are MNHNS and SASEGT. This CDR3 reads CASSAVPGQGDTQYF. In nucleotides, the CDR3 is TGTGCCAGCAGCGCCGTCCCGGGACAGGGGGATACGCAGTATTTT.

The chain is built from TRBV18 and TRBJ1-2, with D hard to call. Germline CDR1 KGHSH, CDR2 LQKENI. V was pared by 0 bases and J by 7 bases, with 9 bases between. The CDR3 covers 13 residues. The CDR3 sequence is CASSPPDKFGYTF. Written as DNA, the CDR3 is TGTGCCAGCTCACCACCGGATAAATTTGGCTACACCTTC.

The rearrangement uses TRBV19 and TRBJ1-3, with a tentative D call TRBD1 (5 bases). V was pared by 8 bases and J by 8 bases, with 10 bases between. Germline loops: CDR1 LNHDA, CDR2 SQIVND (reference sequence). This CDR3 has 11 amino acids. In DNA, the CDR3 is TGTGCCAGTCGGGTACAGGACACCATATATTTT. This codes for CASRVQDTIYF.

Remarks on this clone: The identical CDR3 is also encoded by other nucleotide sequences in the sample. V is TRBV6-1 and J is TRBJ1-1, with D perhaps matching TRBD1 (6 bases). The CDR3 runs to 13 residues. The V end was cut by 3 bases, the J end by 1 base, with 6 bases between. Germline CDR1 is MNHNS and CDR2 is SASEGT. CDR3 in amino acids: CASSETGNTEAFF. CDR3 nucleotides: TGTGCCAGCAGTGAGACAGGGAACACTGAAGCTTTCTTT.

A few counts support this clone. The rearrangement joins TRBV20-1 to TRBJ1-1, with TRBD1 as a possible D gene (6 bases). Germline CDR1 DFQATT, CDR2 SNEGSKA (reference sequence). The CDR3 length is 11 residues. Deletions cut 5 bases from V and 11 bases from J, with 15 bases between. In DNA form, the CDR3 reads TGCAGTGCTCGGGACACCCTGGAGGCTTTCTTT. As protein: CSARDTLEAFF.

The chain employs TRBV18 and TRBJ2-1; D not certain. V shed 1 base and J shed 7 bases, with 8 bases lying between them. The CDR3 spans 13 residues. Germline V lookup: CDR1 KGHSH, CDR2 LQKENI. CDR3 coding DNA: TGTGCCAGCTCACCACTGTTTAGGAATGAGCAGTTCTTC. Amino acid sequence: CASSPLFRNEQFF.

The chain couples TRBV5-1 to TRBJ2-1; 7 nucleotides align to TRBD2. This CDR3 is built from 15 residues. Germline CDR1 SGHRS, CDR2 YFSETQ. Germline trimming cut 2 bases from V and 8 bases from J; bases unmatched to any gene: 10. In nucleotides, the CDR3 is TGCGCCAGCAGCTTAACGAACTCACGGGGGGATGAGCAGTTCTTC. It translates to CASSLTNSRGDEQFF.

Comment on this clone: Other DNA sequences in this sample translate to the same CDR3. The chain is built from TRBV18 and TRBJ1-5; no firm D call. CDR1 is KGHSH, CDR2 LQKENI, per germline. V lost 3 bases and J lost 2, with 5 bases in between. The CDR3 is 13 amino acids. CDR3 region: CASSPSGNQPQHF. CDR3 DNA sequence: TGTGCCAGCTCACCTAGTGGCAATCAGCCCCAGCATTTT.

This sequence joins TRBV6-6 and TRBJ2-7; maybe TRBD2 (6 bases). The V gene's germline CDR1 is MNHNY and CDR2 SVGAGI (reference sequence). V lost 2 bases and J 3 bases, leaving 14 bases between the germline ends. The CDR3 covers 15 residues. In nucleotides, the CDR3 is TGTGCCAGCAGTTACGGGAGGCTAGCCAACTACGAGCAGTACTTC. Encoded protein: CASSYGRLANYEQYF.

V is TRBV9 and J is TRBJ1-4; TRBD1 might be the D (6 bases). V was clipped by 4 bases and J by 3 bases, with 13 bases between them. Looked up from germline, CDR1 is SGDLS and CDR2 is YYNGEE. The CDR3 length is 15 residues. CDR3 DNA: TGTGCCAGCAGCAAAACAGGGCAGGCTAATGAAAAACTGTTTTTT. Protein sequence: CASSKTGQANEKLFF.